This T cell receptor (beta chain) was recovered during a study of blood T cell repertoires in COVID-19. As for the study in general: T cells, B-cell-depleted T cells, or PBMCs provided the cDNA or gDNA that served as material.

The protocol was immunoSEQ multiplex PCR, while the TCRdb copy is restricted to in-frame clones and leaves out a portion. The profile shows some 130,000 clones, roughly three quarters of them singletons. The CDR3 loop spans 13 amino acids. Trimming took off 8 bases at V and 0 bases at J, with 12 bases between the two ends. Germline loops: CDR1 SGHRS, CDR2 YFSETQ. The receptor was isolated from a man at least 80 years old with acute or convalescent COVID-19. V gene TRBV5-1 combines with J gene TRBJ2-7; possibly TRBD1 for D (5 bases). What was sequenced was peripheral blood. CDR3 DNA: TGCGCCAGTGCACCAGGGCCCTCCTACGAGCAGTACTTC. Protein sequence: CASAPGPSYEQYF.